Sequencing of this T cell receptor beta chain was carried out in a study of neurological immune-mediated disorders. Trimming left V 2 bases short and J 0 bases short, with 7 bases between. This CDR3 is built from 14 residues. CDR1 and CDR2 from the germline V gene are LGHNA and YNFKEQ. Over 170 million TCR-beta sequences from 15-18 subjects came out of each sequencing run. TCRdb redid the calling of the 5' RACE reads with MiXCR, one entry per CDR3 protein. The table includes around 48,000 distinct CDR3 sequences, over 9% detected once. This clonotype was found a few times. Specimen: PBMCs. The TCR comes from a woman in her thirties or forties with HTLV-1-associated myelopathy (HAM/TSP). The chain has TRBV4-2 and TRBJ1-2, with D tentatively TRBD1 (5 bases). CDR3 sequence (DNA): TGTGCCAGCAGCCAATCGGGGGCTAACTATGGCTACACCTTC. Its protein product is CASSQSGANYGYTF.